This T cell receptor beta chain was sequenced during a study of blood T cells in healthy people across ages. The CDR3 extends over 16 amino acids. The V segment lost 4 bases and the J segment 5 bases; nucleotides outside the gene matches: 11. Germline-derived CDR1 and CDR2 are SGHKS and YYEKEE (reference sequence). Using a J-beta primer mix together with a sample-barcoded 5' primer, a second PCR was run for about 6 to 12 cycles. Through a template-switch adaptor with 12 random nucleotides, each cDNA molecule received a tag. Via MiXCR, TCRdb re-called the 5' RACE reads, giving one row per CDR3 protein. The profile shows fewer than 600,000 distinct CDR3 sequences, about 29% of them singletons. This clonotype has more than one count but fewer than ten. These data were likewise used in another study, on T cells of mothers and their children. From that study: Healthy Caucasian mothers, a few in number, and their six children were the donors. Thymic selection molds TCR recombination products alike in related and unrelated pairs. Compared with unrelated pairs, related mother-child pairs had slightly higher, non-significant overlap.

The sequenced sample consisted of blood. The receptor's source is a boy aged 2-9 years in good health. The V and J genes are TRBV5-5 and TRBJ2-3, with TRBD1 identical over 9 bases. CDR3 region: CASSGRDRVSGDTQYF. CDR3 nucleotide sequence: TGTGCCAGCAGCGGCCGGGACAGGGTTTCGGGAGATACGCAGTATTTT.